The present T cell receptor beta chain was sequenced within a study of shared clonotypes between healthy human individuals. On the study more broadly: Researchers assigned three CD4 naive, three CD4 memory, two CD8 naive and one CD8 memory plate to each donor.

Repertoires were generated with immunoSEQ multiplex PCR, while TCRdb's copy carries only in-frame clones and drops some. The sample lists about 340,000 clones; 70% to 75% were seen once. The V and J ends lost 6 bases and 0 bases, in that order; junction bases with no gene match: 0. The CDR3 is made up of 13 amino acids. Germline values: CDR1 SGHTA, CDR2 FQGTGA. The specimen sequenced was memory CD4+ T cells sorted from blood. Indicated subset: CD45RA-negative fraction. The chain couples TRBV7-3 to TRBJ2-3; 7 nucleotides agree with TRBD1. This sequence originates from a man younger than 40 in good health. CDR3 coding DNA: TGTGCCAGCAGGGACAGGAGCACAGATACGCAGTATTTT. The encoded protein is CASRDRSTDTQYF.